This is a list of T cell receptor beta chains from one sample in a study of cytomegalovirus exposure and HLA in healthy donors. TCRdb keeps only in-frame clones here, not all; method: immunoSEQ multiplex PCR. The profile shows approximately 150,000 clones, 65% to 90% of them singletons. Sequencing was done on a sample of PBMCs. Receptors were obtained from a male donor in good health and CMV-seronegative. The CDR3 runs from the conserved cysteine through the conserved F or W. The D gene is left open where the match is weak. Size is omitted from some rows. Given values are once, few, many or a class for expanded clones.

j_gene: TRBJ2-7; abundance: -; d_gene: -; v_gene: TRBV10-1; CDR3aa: CASSEGQGRGVDEQYF; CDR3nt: TGCGCCAGCAGTGAGGGGCAGGGCAGGGGGGTCGACGAGCAGTACTTC
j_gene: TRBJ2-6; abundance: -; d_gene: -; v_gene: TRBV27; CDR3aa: CASSYHQGSGANVLTF; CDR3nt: TGTGCCAGCAGTTACCACCAGGGATCTGGGGCCAACGTCCTGACTTTC
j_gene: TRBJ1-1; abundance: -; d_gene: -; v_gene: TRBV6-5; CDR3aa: CASSYSLFEAFF; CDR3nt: TGTGCCAGCAGTTACTCTCTATTTGAAGCTTTCTTT
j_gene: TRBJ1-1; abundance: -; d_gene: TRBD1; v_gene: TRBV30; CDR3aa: CAWTRTGVRTEAFF; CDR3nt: TGTGCCTGGACAAGGACAGGGGTAAGGACTGAAGCTTTCTTT
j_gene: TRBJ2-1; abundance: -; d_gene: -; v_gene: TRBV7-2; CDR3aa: CASSLSRQGEQFF; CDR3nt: TGTGCCAGCTCCCTTTCTAGGCAGGGCGAGCAGTTCTTC
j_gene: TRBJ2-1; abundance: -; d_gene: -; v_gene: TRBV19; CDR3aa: CASSIRHRAGDEQFF; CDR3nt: TGTGCCAGTAGTATACGCCACAGGGCGGGAGATGAGCAGTTCTTC
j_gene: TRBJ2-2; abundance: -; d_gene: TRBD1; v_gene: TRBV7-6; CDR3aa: CASSLLIGTGGPGELFF; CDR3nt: TGTGCCAGCAGCTTGTTAATAGGGACAGGGGGCCCCGGGGAGCTGTTTTTT
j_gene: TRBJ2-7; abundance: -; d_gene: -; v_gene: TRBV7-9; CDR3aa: CASSRRAYEQYF; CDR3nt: TGTGCCAGCAGCCGGAGGGCCTACGAGCAGTACTTC
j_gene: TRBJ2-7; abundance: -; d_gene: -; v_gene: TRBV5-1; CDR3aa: CASSLARAGVEQYF; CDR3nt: TGCGCCAGCAGCTTGGCGAGGGCAGGGGTCGAGCAGTACTTC
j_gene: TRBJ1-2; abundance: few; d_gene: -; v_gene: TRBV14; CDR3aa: CASSRGGYGYTF; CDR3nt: TGTGCCAGCAGCCGAGGGGGATATGGCTACACCTTC
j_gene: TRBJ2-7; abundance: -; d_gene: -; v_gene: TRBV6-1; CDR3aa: CASSFGPRYEQYF; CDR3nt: TGTGCCAGCAGTTTTGGTCCCCGGTACGAGCAGTACTTC
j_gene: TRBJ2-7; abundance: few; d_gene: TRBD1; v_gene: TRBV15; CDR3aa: CATSRRTGVGHEQYF; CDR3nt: TGTGCCACCAGCAGGCGGACAGGGGTAGGCCACGAGCAGTACTTC
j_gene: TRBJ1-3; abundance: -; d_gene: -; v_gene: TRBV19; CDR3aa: CASSGRDTRSGNTIYF; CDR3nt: TGTGCCAGTAGTGGACGGGACACCCGCTCTGGAAACACCATATATTTT
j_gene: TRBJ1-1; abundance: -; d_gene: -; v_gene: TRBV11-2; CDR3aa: CASSSGNTEAFF; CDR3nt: TGTGCCAGCAGCTCAGGGAACACTGAAGCTTTCTTT
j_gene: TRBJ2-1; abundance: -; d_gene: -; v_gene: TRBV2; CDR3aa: CASSARATTANEQFF; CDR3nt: TGTGCCAGCAGTGCCCGAGCCACCACCGCGAATGAGCAGTTCTTC
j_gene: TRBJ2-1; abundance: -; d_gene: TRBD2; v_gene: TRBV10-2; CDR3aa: CASTRSSGGNEQFF; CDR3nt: TGCGCCAGCACCCGGTCTAGCGGGGGTAATGAGCAGTTCTTC
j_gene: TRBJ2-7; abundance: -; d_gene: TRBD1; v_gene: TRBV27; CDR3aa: CASSLTGSINEQYF; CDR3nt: TGTGCCAGCAGCCTGACAGGGAGTATCAACGAGCAGTACTTC
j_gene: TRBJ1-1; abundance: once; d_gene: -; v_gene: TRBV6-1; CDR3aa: CASSVSAGTEAFF; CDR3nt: TGTGCCAGCAGTGTATCAGCAGGCACTGAAGCTTTCTTT
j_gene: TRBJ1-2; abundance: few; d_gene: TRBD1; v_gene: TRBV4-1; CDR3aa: CASSRGQGEPNYGYTF; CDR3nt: TGCGCCAGCAGCCGGGGACAGGGGGAACCTAACTATGGCTACACCTTC
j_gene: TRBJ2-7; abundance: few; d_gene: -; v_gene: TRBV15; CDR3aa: CATSRGLVLGNYEQYF; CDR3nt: TGTGCCACCAGCAGAGGACTAGTTCTAGGGAACTACGAGCAGTACTTC